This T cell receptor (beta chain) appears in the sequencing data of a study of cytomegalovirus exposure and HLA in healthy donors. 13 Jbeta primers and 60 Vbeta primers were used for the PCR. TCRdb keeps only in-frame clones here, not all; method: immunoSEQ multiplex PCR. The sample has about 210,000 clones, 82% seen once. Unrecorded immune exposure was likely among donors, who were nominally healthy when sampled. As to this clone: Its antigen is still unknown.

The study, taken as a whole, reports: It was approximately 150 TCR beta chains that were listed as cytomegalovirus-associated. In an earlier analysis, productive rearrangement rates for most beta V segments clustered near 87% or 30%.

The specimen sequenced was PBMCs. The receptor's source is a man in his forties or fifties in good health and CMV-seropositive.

CDR3 bases: TGTGCCAGCAGCTTGGGGACAGGAGGCACAGATACGCAGTATTTT. Translating gives CASSLGTGGTDTQYF. This chain links TRBV5-8 with TRBJ2-3, with TRBD1 matching over 7 bases. V was clipped by 0 bases and J by 1 base; unmatched bases: 2. Germline-derived CDR1 and CDR2 are SGHTS and YDEGEE. The CDR3 extends over 15 amino acids.